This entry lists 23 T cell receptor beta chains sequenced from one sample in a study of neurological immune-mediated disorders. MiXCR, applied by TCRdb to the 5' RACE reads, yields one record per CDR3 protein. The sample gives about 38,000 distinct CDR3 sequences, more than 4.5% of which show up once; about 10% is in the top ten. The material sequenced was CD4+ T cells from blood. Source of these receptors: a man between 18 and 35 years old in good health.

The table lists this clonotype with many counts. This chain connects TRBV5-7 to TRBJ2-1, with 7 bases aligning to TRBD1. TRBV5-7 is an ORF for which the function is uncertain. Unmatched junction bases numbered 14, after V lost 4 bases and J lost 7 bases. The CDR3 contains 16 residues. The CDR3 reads CASSLDRVLCENEQFF. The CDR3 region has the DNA TGTGCCAGCAGCCTCGACAGGGTTTTGTGTGAGAATGAGCAGTTCTTC.

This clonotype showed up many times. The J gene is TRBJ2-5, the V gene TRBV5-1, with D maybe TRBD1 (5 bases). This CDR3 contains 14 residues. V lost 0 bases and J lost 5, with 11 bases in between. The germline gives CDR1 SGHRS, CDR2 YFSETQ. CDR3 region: CASSLGQGEETQYF. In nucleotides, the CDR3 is TGCGCCAGCAGCTTGGGTCAGGGTGAGGAGACCCAGTACTTC.

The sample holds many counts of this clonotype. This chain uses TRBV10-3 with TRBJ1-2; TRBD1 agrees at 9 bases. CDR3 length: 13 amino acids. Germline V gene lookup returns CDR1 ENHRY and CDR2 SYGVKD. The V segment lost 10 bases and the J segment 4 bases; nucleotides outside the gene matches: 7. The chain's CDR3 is CATRDRESYGYTF. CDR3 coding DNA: TGTGCCACCAGGGACAGGGAGAGCTATGGCTACACCTTC.

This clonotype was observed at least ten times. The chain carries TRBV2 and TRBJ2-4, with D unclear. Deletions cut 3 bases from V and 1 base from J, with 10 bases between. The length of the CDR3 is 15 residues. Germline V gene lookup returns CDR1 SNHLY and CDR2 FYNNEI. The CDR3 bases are TGTGCCAGCAGTGATCCTGCAGGCGCCAAAAACATTCAGTACTTC. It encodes CASSDPAGAKNIQYF.

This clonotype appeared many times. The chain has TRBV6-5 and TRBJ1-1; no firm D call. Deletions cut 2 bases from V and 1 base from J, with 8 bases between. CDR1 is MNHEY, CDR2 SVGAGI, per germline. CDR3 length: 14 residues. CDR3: CASSYKRANTEAFF. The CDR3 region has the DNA TGTGCCAGCAGTTACAAACGAGCGAACACTGAAGCTTTCTTT.

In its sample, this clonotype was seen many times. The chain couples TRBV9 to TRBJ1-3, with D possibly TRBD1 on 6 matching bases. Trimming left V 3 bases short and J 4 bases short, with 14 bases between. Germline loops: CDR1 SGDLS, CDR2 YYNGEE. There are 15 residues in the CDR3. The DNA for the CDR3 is TGTGCCAGCAGCGGGCGGGGGGGCGTCGGAAACACCATATATTTT. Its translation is CASSGRGGVGNTIYF.

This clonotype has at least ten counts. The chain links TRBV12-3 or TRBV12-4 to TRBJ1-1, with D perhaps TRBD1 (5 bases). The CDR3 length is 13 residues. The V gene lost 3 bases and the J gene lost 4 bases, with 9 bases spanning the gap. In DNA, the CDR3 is TGTGCCAGCAGTTTCGGGGGGACCACTGAAGCTTTCTTT. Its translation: CASSFGGTTEAFF.

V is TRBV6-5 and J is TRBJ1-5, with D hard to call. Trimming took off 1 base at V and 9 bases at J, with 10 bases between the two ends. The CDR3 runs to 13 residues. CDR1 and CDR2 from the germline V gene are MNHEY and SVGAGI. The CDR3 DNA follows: TGTGCCAGCAGTTACTGGTTGGATCGGCCCCAGCATTTT. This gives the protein CASSYWLDRPQHF.

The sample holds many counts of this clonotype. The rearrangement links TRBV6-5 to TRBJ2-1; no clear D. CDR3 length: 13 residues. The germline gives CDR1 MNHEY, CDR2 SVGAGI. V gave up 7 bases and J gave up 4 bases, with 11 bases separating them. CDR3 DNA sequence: TGTGCCAGCACGATACCATGGTACAATGAGCAGTTCTTC. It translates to CASTIPWYNEQFF.

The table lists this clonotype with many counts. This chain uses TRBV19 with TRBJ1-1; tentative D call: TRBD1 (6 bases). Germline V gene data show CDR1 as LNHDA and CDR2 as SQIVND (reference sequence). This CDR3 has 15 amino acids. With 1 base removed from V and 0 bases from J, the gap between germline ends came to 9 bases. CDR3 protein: CASSIVPGVNTEAFF. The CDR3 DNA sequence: TGTGCCAGTAGTATAGTCCCAGGGGTGAACACTGAAGCTTTCTTT.

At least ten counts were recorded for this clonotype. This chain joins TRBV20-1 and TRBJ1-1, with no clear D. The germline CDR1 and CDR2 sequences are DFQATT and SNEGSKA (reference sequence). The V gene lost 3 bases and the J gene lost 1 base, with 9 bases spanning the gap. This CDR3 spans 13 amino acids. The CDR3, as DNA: TGCAGTGCTAGCCTCTTCACGAACACTGAAGCTTTCTTT. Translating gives CSASLFTNTEAFF.

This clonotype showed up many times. The CDR3 nucleotides are TGCGCCAGCAGCTTGGCAGGGGTTAGGAATCAGCCCCAGCATTTT. Translated, it gives CASSLAGVRNQPQHF. The chain combines TRBV5-1 with TRBJ1-5, with D possibly being TRBD1 (6 bases). The CDR3 spans 15 residues. CDR1 and CDR2 (germline): SGHRS, YFSETQ. Trimming left V 0 bases short and J 4 bases short, with 11 bases between.

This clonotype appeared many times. CDR3 bases: TGTGCCAGCACCGTTGGGGCGGTGCGGAGCGACAATGAGCAGTTCTTC. Translating it yields CASTVGAVRSDNEQFF. The chain combines TRBV7-9 with TRBJ2-1; D perhaps matches TRBD1 (5 bases). This CDR3 is built from 16 residues. V shed 7 bases and J shed 5 bases, with 21 bases lying between them. Germline CDR1 SEHNR, CDR2 FQNEAQ (reference sequence).

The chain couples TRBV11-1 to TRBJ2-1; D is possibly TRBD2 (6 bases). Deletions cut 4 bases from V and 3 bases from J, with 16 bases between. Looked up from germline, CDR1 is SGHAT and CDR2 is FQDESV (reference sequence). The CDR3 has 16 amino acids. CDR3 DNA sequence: TGTGCCAGCAGCTCCCCGAGGACTACCGGCTACAATGAGCAGTTCTTC. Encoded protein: CASSSPRTTGYNEQFF.

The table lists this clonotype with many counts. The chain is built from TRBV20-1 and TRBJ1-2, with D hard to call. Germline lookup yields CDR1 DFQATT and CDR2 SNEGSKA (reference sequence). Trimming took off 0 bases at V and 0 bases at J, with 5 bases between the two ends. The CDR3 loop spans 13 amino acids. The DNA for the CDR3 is TGCAGTGCTAGAGACGGTACTAACTATGGCTACACCTTC. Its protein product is CSARDGTNYGYTF.

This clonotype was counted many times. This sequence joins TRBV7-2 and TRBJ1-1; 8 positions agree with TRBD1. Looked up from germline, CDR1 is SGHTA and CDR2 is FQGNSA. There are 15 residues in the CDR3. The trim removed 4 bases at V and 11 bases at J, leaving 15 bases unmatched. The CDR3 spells CASSSDLQGARSAFF. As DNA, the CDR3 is TGTGCCAGCAGCTCGGACTTGCAGGGGGCCCGGTCGGCTTTCTTT.

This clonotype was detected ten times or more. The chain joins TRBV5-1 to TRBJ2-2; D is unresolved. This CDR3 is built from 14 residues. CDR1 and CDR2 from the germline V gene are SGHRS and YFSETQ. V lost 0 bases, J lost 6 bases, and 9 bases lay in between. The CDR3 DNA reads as TGCGCCAGCAGCTTGGGGGGTTACGCCGGGGAGCTGTTTTTT. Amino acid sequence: CASSLGGYAGELFF.

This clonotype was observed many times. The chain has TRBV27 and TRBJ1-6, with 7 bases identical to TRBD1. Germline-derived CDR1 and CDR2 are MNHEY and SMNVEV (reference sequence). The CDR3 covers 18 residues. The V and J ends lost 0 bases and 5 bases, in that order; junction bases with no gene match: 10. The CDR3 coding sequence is TGTGCCAGCAGTTTATCGATGGAGGGGGCTCTGGATAATTCACCCCTCCACTTT. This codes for CASSLSMEGALDNSPLHF.

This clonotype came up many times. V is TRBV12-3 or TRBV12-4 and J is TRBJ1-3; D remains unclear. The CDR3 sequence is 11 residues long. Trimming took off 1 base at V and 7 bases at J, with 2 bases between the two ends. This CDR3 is CASSLGNTIYF. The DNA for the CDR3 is TGTGCCAGCAGTTTAGGGAACACCATATATTTT.

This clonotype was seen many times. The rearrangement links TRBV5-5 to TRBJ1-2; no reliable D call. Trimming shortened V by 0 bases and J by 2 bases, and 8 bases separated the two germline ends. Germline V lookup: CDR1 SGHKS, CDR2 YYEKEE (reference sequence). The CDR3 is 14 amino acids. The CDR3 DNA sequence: TGTGCCAGCAGCTTGGGGCCACACAACTATGGCTACACCTTC. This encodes CASSLGPHNYGYTF.

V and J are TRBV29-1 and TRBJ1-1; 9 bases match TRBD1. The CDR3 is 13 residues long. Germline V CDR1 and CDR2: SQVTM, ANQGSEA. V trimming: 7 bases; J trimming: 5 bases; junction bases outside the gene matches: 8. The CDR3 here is CSGSGTGRTEAFF. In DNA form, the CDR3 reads TGCAGCGGTTCCGGGACAGGGAGAACTGAAGCTTTCTTT.

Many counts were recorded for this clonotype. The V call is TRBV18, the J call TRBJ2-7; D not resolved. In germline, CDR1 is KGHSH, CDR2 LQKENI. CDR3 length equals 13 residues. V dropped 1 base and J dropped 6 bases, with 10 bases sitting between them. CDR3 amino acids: CASSPLDTGEQYF. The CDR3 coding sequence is TGTGCCAGCTCACCACTCGACACGGGCGAGCAGTACTTC. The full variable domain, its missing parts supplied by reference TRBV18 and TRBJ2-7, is NAGVMQNPRHLVRRRGQEARLRCSPMKGHSHVYWYRQLPEEGLKFMVYLQKENIIDESGMPKERFSAEFPKEGPSILRIQQVVRGDSAAYFCASSPLDTGEQYFGPGTRLTVT.

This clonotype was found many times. CDR3 in amino acids: CASSQSGNTIYF. Written as DNA, the CDR3 is TGTGCCAGCAGCCAAAGCGGAAACACCATATATTTT. The rearrangement links TRBV14 to TRBJ1-3; no firm D call. CDR1 and CDR2 from the germline V gene are SGHDN and FVKESK. Trimming cost V 2 bases and J 4 bases, with 3 bases left between them. The length of the CDR3 is 12 residues.